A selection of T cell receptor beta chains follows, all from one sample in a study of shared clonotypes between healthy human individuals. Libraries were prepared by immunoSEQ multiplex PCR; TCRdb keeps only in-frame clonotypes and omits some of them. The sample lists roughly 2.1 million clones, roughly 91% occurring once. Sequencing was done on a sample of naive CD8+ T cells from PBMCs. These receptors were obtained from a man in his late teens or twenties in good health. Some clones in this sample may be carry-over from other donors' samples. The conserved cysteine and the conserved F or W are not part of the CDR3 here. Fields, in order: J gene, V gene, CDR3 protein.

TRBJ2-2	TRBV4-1	ASSQGGLNTGELF
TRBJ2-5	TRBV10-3	AISANLAGGETQY
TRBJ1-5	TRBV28	ASSLRVGQPQH
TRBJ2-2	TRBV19	ATLPGPSTGELF
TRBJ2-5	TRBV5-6	ASSPDRGVGETQY
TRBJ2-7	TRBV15	ATSSYGQGGYEQY
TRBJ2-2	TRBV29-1	SVISGAGELF
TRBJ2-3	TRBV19	ASQDIQDTQY
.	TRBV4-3	ASSPAAGNYEQY
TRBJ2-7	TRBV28	ASSSADRALDEQY
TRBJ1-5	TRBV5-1	ASSFRGNQPQH
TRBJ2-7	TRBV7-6	ASRRLAGVNYEQY
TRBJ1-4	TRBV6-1	ASSEVQGATNEKLF
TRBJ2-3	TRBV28	ASSWTSGIGGTDTQY
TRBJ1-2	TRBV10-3	AISESAPGQLIYGYT
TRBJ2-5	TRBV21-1	ASSKVPARDQETQY
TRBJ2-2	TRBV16	ASSHSTTGELF
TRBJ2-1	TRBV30	AWVDTEDYNEQF
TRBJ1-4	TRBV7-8	ASSSWGQGFEKLF
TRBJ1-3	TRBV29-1	NVEGLARDSGNTIY
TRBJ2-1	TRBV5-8	ASRGGNEQF
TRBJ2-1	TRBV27	ASSLSRSYNEQF
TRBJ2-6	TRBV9	ASSPSGGGGANVLT
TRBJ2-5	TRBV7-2	ASSLHGGETQY
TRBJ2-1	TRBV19	ASRAEASRRNEQF
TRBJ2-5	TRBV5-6	ASSLPTSGRDRETQY
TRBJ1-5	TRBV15	ATSMGNQPQH
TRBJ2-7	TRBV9	ASSATGTSGYEQY
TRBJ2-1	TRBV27	ASSSRDSNYNEQF
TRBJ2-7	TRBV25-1	ASSEPQETYEQY
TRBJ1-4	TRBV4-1	ASSQDRAGYWARGATNEKLF
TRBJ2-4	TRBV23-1	ASRTEGMAKNIQY
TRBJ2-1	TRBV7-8	ASSLLAGEGHNEQF
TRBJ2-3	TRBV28	ASTPSRGPGDTQY
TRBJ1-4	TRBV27	ASSFRGVDEKLF
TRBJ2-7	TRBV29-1	SVEADTYEQY
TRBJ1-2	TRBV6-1	ASSELRQGANGYT
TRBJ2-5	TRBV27	ASRRNRDRQETQY
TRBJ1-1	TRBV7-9	ASSTGALMNTEAF
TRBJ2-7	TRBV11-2	ASSLAPGQSSYEQY
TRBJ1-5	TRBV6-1	ASSEPRDSNQPQH
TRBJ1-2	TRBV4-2	ASSQPSPRSSTYGYT
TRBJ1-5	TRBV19	ASSQQGAGNQPQH
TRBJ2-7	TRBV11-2	ASSSESYEQY
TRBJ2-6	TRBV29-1	SVEEEGSGANVLT
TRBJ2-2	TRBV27	ASIRLLSGELF
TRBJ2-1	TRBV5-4	ASSLRRERGNEQF
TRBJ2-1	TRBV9	ASSPMGGPEF
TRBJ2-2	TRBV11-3	ASSLSKGAGGAGNTGELF
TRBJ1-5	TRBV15	ATSRDSAANRVMPQH
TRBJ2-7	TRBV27	ASSDRGLYEQY
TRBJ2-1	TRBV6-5	ASSARGSSNEQF
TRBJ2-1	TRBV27	ASGTVDNEQF